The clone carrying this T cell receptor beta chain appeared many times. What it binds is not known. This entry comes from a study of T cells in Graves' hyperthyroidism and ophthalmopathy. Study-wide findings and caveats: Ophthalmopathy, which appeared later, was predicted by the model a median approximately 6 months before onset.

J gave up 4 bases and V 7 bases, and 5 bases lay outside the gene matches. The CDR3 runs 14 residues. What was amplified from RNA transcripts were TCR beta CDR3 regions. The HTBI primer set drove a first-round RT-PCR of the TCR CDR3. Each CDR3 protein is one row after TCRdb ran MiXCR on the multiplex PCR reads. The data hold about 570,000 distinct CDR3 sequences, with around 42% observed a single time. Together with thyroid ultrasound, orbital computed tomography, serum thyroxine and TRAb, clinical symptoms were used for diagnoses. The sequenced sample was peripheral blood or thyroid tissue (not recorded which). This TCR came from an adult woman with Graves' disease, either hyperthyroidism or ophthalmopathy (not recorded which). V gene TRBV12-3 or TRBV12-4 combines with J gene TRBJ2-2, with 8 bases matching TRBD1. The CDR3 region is CASILDRGTGELFF. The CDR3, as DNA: TGTGCCAGCATCCTCGACAGGGGCACCGGGGAGCTGTTTTTT.